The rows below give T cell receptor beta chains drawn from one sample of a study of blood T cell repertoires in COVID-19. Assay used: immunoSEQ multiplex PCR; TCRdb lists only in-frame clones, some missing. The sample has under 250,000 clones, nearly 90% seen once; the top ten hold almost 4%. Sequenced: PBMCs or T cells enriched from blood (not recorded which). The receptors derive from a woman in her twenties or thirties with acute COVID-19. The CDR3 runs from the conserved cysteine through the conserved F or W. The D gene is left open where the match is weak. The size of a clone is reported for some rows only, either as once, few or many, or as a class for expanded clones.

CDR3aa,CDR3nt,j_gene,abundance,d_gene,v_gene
CASSQVPGGRAGQPQHF,TGCGCCAGCAGCCAAGTTCCAGGGGGCCGTGCTGGTCAGCCCCAGCATTTT,TRBJ1-5,-,TRBD1,TRBV4-1
CASSVQRAEQPQHF,TGTGCCAGTAGTGTTCAGAGGGCGGAACAGCCCCAGCATTTT,TRBJ1-5,-,-,TRBV19
CASRFAPGQTYNEQFF,TGCGCCAGCAGATTTGCTCCAGGACAGACCTACAATGAGCAGTTCTTC,TRBJ2-1,-,-,TRBV5-1
CASSLTSGGETQYF,TGTGCCAGCAGCTTGACTAGCGGGGGGGAGACCCAGTACTTC,TRBJ2-5,-,TRBD2,TRBV5-4
CASSLGPGTGVYEQYF,TGTGCCAGCAGCTTAGGGCCCGGGACAGGGGTCTACGAGCAGTACTTC,TRBJ2-7,-,TRBD1,TRBV7-6
CASSPYATNEKLFF,TGTGCCAGTTCCCCGTATGCAACTAATGAAAAACTGTTTTTT,TRBJ1-4,-,-,TRBV19
CASSSYRDGGTEAFF,TGTGCCAGCAGCTCCTACAGGGATGGTGGCACTGAAGCTTTCTTT,TRBJ1-1,once,-,TRBV11-2
CASSYSDREAHEQYF,TGTGCCAGCAGTTACTCGGACAGGGAAGCCCACGAGCAGTACTTC,TRBJ2-7,few,TRBD1,TRBV6-2/TRBV6-3
CASSLTNNYGYTF,TGTGCCAGCAGTTTGACAAATAACTATGGCTACACCTTC,TRBJ1-2,few,-,TRBV12-3/TRBV12-4
CASSNSYEQYF,TGTGCCAGCAGTAACAGTTACGAGCAGTACTTC,TRBJ2-7,few,-,TRBV5-6
CASSYSPTSGIYNEQFF,TGTGCCAGCAGTTACTCCCCGACTAGCGGGATTTACAATGAGCAGTTCTTC,TRBJ2-1,few,TRBD2,TRBV6-2/TRBV6-3
CASSLAPGERGYEQYF,TGTGCCAGCAGCTTAGCGCCTGGGGAGCGGGGCTACGAGCAGTACTTC,TRBJ2-7,-,TRBD2,TRBV7-9
CASSYEGASEAFF,TGTGCCAGCAGTTACGAGGGGGCGAGTGAAGCTTTCTTT,TRBJ1-1,-,TRBD1,TRBV6-5
CASSLNWNTEAFF,TGTGCCAGCAGCTTGAACTGGAACACTGAAGCTTTCTTT,TRBJ1-1,-,-,TRBV7-9
CASSLGLAGEGTQYF,TGTGCCAGCAGCCTGGGACTAGCGGGAGAGGGGACCCAGTACTTC,TRBJ2-5,once,TRBD2,TRBV7-8
CASRFIAGGQETQYF,TGTGCCAGCAGGTTTATAGCGGGGGGGCAAGAGACCCAGTACTTC,TRBJ2-5,-,TRBD2,TRBV5-1
CASSQVANYGYTF,TGTGCCAGCAGCCAAGTAGCTAACTATGGCTACACCTTC,TRBJ1-2,-,-,TRBV3-1/TRBV3-2
CAISRDRFNQPQHF,TGTGCCATATCCCGGGACAGGTTCAATCAGCCCCAGCATTTT,TRBJ1-5,-,TRBD1,TRBV2
CASSIAGLAGGRNNEQFF,TGTGCCAGTAGTATAGCCGGACTAGCGGGGGGGCGAAACAATGAGCAGTTCTTC,TRBJ2-1,few,TRBD2,TRBV19
CATSDFTGTSVNEQFF,TGTGCCACCAGTGATTTTACCGGGACTAGCGTCAATGAGCAGTTCTTC,TRBJ2-1,once,TRBD2,TRBV24-1
CASSLHREWDDEQYF,TGTGCCAGCAGTCTTCACAGGGAGTGGGACGACGAGCAGTACTTC,TRBJ2-7,-,-,TRBV3-1/TRBV3-2
CASSAPRARSNQPQHF,TGTGCCAGTAGTGCCCCCAGGGCGAGAAGCAATCAGCCCCAGCATTTT,TRBJ1-5,-,-,TRBV19
CASDSRVGQETQYF,TGTGCCAGCGACTCCAGGGTTGGCCAAGAGACCCAGTACTTC,TRBJ2-5,-,-,TRBV6-6
CASSMRYTEAFF,TGTGCCAGTAGTATGCGGTACACTGAAGCTTTCTTT,TRBJ1-1,-,-,TRBV19
CASSSPTDTQYF,TGTGCCAGCAGTTCCCCAACAGATACGCAGTATTTT,TRBJ2-3,-,-,TRBV12-3/TRBV12-4
CASSLARGPQHF,TGTGCCAGCAGCTTAGCACGGGGGCCCCAGCATTTT,TRBJ1-5,once,-,TRBV7-2
CASSVDLKGQGNGYTF,TGTGCCAGCAGCGTAGATTTAAAGGGGCAGGGCAATGGCTACACCTTC,TRBJ1-2,once,-,TRBV9
CASSLALLAGGANAEQFF,TGTGCCAGCAGCTTGGCCTTACTAGCGGGGGGGGCTAATGCTGAGCAGTTCTTC,TRBJ2-1,-,TRBD2,TRBV5-8
CASSATGAEKLFF,TGTGCCAGCAGCGCCACAGGGGCTGAAAAACTGTTTTTT,TRBJ1-4,-,TRBD1,TRBV9
CSASMAYTGELFF,TGCAGTGCTAGTATGGCCTACACCGGGGAGCTGTTTTTT,TRBJ2-2,-,-,TRBV20-1
CASSLGGQSTDTQYF,TGTGCCAGCAGCTTAGGAGGACAGAGCACAGATACGCAGTATTTT,TRBJ2-3,-,-,TRBV7-7
CASSSFGGAAGDEQFF,TGCGCCAGCAGCTCCTTTGGGGGGGCCGCAGGGGATGAGCAGTTCTTC,TRBJ2-1,-,-,TRBV5-1
CASSGQGAFQDEQYF,TGTGCCAGCAGCGGACAGGGGGCGTTTCAGGACGAGCAGTACTTC,TRBJ2-7,-,TRBD1,TRBV7-6
CASRDRGHNEQYF,TGTGCCAGCAGAGACAGGGGGCATAACGAGCAGTACTTC,TRBJ2-7,-,TRBD1,TRBV6-4
CASSQTGFLIAGELFF,TGCGCCAGCAGCCAGACAGGTTTTTTGATAGCCGGGGAGCTGTTTTTT,TRBJ2-2,-,-,TRBV5-1
CASSFRDSSNQPQHF,TGTGCCAGCAGCTTTCGGGACAGTAGCAATCAGCCCCAGCATTTT,TRBJ1-5,-,TRBD1,TRBV5-8
CASSQTLSTPRTTEAFF,TGTGCCAGCAGCCAAACCTTATCGACTCCGCGGACAACTGAAGCTTTCTTT,TRBJ1-1,once,-,TRBV14
CASSPRQGAYYGYTF,TGTGCCAGCAGCCCGAGACAGGGGGCATACTATGGCTACACCTTC,TRBJ1-2,-,TRBD1,TRBV11-2
CASSLDVQGEKLFF,TGCGCCAGCAGCTTGGATGTCCAGGGGGAAAAACTGTTTTTT,TRBJ1-4,-,-,TRBV5-1
CASSYGRADEQYF,TGTGCCAGCAGTTACGGCAGGGCGGACGAGCAGTACTTC,TRBJ2-7,-,-,TRBV6-5
CASSLRGGGNQPQHF,TGTGCCAGCAGCCTACGAGGGGGAGGCAATCAGCCCCAGCATTTT,TRBJ1-5,-,-,TRBV6-2/TRBV6-3